The source of this TCR beta chain is a study of cytomegalovirus exposure and HLA in healthy donors. Primers: 60 Vbeta forward and 13 Jbeta reverse. Some clones are missing from TCRdb's copy, which holds only in-frame ones; the method was immunoSEQ multiplex PCR. The sample contains 98,000 or so clones, over 65% of which appear only once. Comment on this clone: Its target is not known.

Study-level points and caveats: Most likely, a cluster of highly shared sequence variants arose as a sequencing artifact. TCR beta chains numbering 164 were designated cytomegalovirus-associated. In most subjects, TCR beta sequences reportedly gave accurate predictions of HLA-A and HLA-B alleles. Most CMV-associated TCR beta chains were later found to appear HLA-restricted.

CDR1 SGHRS and CDR2 YFSETQ come from the germline V gene. The CDR3 is 16 amino acids. With 0 bases removed from V and 2 bases from J, the gap between germline ends came to 12 bases. V usage is TRBV5-1 and J usage is TRBJ2-1; possibly TRBD2 for D (6 bases). The sample consisted of PBMCs. The clonotype comes from a woman aged 40 to 50 in good health and CMV-seronegative. CDR3 nucleotides: TGCGCCAGCAGCTTGGCCGGACTACCAACCTACAATGAGCAGTTCTTC. Protein sequence: CASSLAGLPTYNEQFF.